This T cell receptor beta chain was observed in a study of long-term antiretroviral therapy in people with HIV. General study points: Comparison with controls showed narrower CDR3 length ranges in HIV repertoires. Viral resistance, ART adherence and therapy changes all lacked available data.

At survey level, the immunoSEQ assay was run in its v3.0 version. For every sample, sequencing targeted roughly 35,000-55,000 T-cell genomes. Data came from immunoSEQ multiplex PCR; TCRdb stores just in-frame clones and leaves some out. Altogether more than 35,000 clones are present, 90% to 95% being singletons, with the ten largest covering 3% to 4.5%. As to this clone: As yet, its antigen is unknown.

Germline assignment: CDR1 SGDLS and CDR2 YYNGEE. The CDR3 sequence is 17 residues long. Germline trimming cut 0 bases from V and 1 base from J; bases unmatched to any gene: 6. The sequence was collected from a woman aged 45-59 years with HIV. The chain uses TRBV9 and TRBJ2-2, with 7 bases that match TRBD2. This specimen was unsorted PBMCs, taken 4.1 years after starting antiretroviral therapy. The CDR3 DNA sequence: TGTGCCAGCAGCGTAGTTGCTAGCGGATTGAACACCGGGGAGCTGTTTTTT. Translated: CASSVVASGLNTGELFF.